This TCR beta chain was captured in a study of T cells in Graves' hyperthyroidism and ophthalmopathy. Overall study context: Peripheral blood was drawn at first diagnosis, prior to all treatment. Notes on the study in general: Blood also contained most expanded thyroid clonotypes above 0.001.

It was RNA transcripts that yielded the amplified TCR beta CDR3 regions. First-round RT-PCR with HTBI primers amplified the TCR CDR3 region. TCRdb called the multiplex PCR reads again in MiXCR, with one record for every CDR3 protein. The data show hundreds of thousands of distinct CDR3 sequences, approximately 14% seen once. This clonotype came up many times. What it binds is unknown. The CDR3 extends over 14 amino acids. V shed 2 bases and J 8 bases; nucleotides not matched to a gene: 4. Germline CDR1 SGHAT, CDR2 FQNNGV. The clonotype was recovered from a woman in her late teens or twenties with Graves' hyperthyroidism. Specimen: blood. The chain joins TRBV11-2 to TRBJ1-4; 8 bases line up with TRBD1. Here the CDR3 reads CASSLRTGREKLFF. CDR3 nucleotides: TGTGCCAGCAGCTTAAGGACAGGGAGAGAAAAACTGTTTTTT.